The clone carrying this T cell receptor (beta chain) was observed at least ten times. No antigen is known for it. The source of the sample is a study of T cells in Graves' hyperthyroidism and ophthalmopathy. RNA transcripts yielded amplified TCR beta CDR3 regions. TCR CDR3 underwent first-round RT-PCR with the HTBI primer set. MiXCR, run by TCRdb on the multiplex PCR reads, gives a single entry per CDR3 protein. The sample has a few hundred thousand distinct CDR3 sequences, about 45% seen once. Study-wide results and caveats: Most clonotypes expanded in the thyroid (above 0.001) were also present in blood. Ophthalmopathy prediction by the model preceded onset by a median about 6.3 months.

Germline CDR1 reads SNHLY; CDR2 reads FYNNEI. This CDR3 region has 14 residues. V shed 11 bases and J shed 1 base, with 17 bases lying between them. This receptor was taken from an adult woman with Graves' disease, either hyperthyroidism or ophthalmopathy (not recorded which). This chain uses TRBV2 with TRBJ1-1; no firm D call. Source material: peripheral blood or thyroid tissue (not recorded which). The CDR3 DNA reads TGTGCCGGTACCGAGGCACCAAGGAACACTGAAGCTTTCTTT. Its protein is CAGTEAPRNTEAFF.